The 5 T cell receptor beta chains reported below all come from one sample, sequenced in a study of monozygotic twins with cystic fibrosis. Repertoires were generated with immunoSEQ multiplex PCR, while TCRdb's copy carries only in-frame clones and drops some. The table shows about 17,000 clones, with about 96% occurring only once. Sequenced: blood. All receptors derive from a girl aged 2-10 years with cystic fibrosis.

The CDR3 region has the DNA TGTGCCAGCAGCTTGGGCGGGGTTCAGCCCCAGCATTTT. It is translated as CASSLGGVQPQHF. The rearrangement uses TRBV5-6 and TRBJ1-5; D uncertain. In germline, CDR1 is SGHDT, CDR2 YYEEEE. The CDR3 contains 13 residues. Between the trimmed V and J ends, which lost 0 bases and 6 bases, there was a span of 7 bases. Using reference TRBV5-6 and TRBJ1-5 for the parts outside the CDR3, the full variable domain is DAGVTQSPTHLIKTRGQQVTLRCSPKSGHDTVSWYQQALGQGPQFIFQYYEEEERQRGNFPDRFSGHQFPNYSSELNVNALLLGDSALYLCASSLGGVQPQHFGDGTRLSIL.

The V call is TRBV11-2, the J call TRBJ1-2; possible D gene TRBD1, 5 bases. V was pared by 1 base and J by 8 bases, with 23 bases between. The CDR3 sequence is 17 residues long. Per the germline V gene, CDR1 is SGHAT and CDR2 is FQNNGV. CDR3 in DNA: TGTGCCAGCAGCTTAGTCCCCGGGGGAACCGCGACTATGGGCTACACCTTC. Protein product: CASSLVPGGTATMGYTF.

The chain is built from TRBV5-4 and TRBJ2-1; 14 positions match TRBD2. Germline values: CDR1 SGHNT, CDR2 YYREEE (reference sequence). There are 17 residues in the CDR3. Trimming at V came to 4 bases and at J to 2 bases, leaving 5 bases not matched to a gene. CDR3 sequence: CASSRGLAGGTYNEQFF. CDR3 coding DNA: TGTGCCAGCAGCCGAGGACTAGCGGGGGGCACCTACAATGAGCAGTTCTTC.

This clone came up once. This chain uses TRBV15 with TRBJ2-3; no clear D. This CDR3 comprises 14 residues. Trimming stripped 7 bases from V and 8 bases from J, with 19 bases between. CDR1 and CDR2 from the germline V gene are LNHNV and YYDKDF (reference sequence). The CDR3 DNA reads TGTGCCACCACCGGACCAACCCCTGGCGGTACGCAGTATTTT. Residues: CATTGPTPGGTQYF.

The chain employs TRBV9 and TRBJ2-7, with TRBD1 as a possible D gene (7 bases). The CDR3 is 15 amino acids. Germline values: CDR1 SGDLS, CDR2 YYNGEE. Trimming took 0 bases from V and 0 from J, leaving 10 bases between them. CDR3 residues: CASSVGQGLSYEQYF. The CDR3 DNA follows: TGTGCCAGCAGCGTAGGACAGGGACTCTCCTACGAGCAGTACTTC.